The 13 T cell receptor beta chains below all came from one sample that was sequenced in a study of a mutant IDH1 vaccine in newly diagnosed glioma (dated by TCRdb to about 2021). The protocol used for the library was the immunoSEQ multiplex PCR assay. This immuneACCESS table, as held by TCRdb, lists in-frame sequences with V and J called but not all clones. Of the missing ones, under half trace to an unresolved V gene in checked studies; the others have no known cause. A total of roughly 99,000 clones appear in this sample, around 90% of them only once. Of the sample, less than 0.65% falls within the top ten clones. The intended sense of this specimen's time point label: baseline, week 1 (first vaccination visit). Reading the label with the study, this specimen's treatment or condition is: pre-vaccination baseline after standard-of-care therapy. The sequenced sample was PBMCs, obtained from a glioma patient treated with radiotherapy, temozolomide or both. These receptors originate from a woman aged 50 to 60 with glioma.

The V call is TRBV10-3, the J call TRBJ1-6, with unresolved D. The V end lost 0 bases, the J end lost 0 bases, and 12 bases lay between the germline ends. From germline, CDR1 is ENHRY and CDR2 SYGVKD. This CDR3 has 18 amino acids. The CDR3 here is CAISESWAENSYNSPLHF. The CDR3 DNA sequence: TGTGCCATCAGTGAGTCCTGGGCGGAAAACTCCTATAATTCACCCCTCCACTTT.

This clone was counted a single time. Here the CDR3 DNA reads TGTGCCAGCAGCTCAGGACTAGCGGGAGGGGGGCGCAATGAGCAGTTCTTC. Translated: CASSSGLAGGGRNEQFF. The V call is TRBV7-8, the J call TRBJ2-1; 15 bases match TRBD2. The CDR3 contains 17 residues. The V segment lost 4 bases and the J segment 6 bases; nucleotides outside the gene matches: 7. Germline values: CDR1 SGHVS, CDR2 FQNEAQ.

This clone was detected only once. The chain uses TRBV11-2 and TRBJ1-2, with D hard to call. This CDR3 is built from 16 residues. Trimming took 5 bases from V and 2 from J, leaving 18 bases between them. Germline V gives CDR1 SGHAT, CDR2 FQNNGV. CDR3 sequence (DNA): TGTGCCAGCAGCCCTAGATTTCGTGGACGGAACTATGGCTACACCTTC. It is translated as CASSPRFRGRNYGYTF.

The CDR3 loop is CASSPGQYGETQYF. CDR3 bases: TGTGCCAGCAGTCCGGGACAGTACGGAGAGACCCAGTACTTC. The chain has TRBV27 and TRBJ2-5, with TRBD1 matching 7 bases. Germline CDR1 MNHEY, CDR2 SMNVEV (reference sequence). V lost 5 bases and J lost 4; bases outside the gene matches: 7. This CDR3 is built from 14 residues.

The table lists this clone with a few counts. This chain connects TRBV6-1 to TRBJ2-3; tentatively, D is TRBD1 or TRBD2 (6 bases each). The germline V gene has CDR1 MNHNS and CDR2 SASEGT. This CDR3 is 17 amino acids long. V gave up 3 bases and J gave up 2 bases, with 18 bases separating them. CDR3 in amino acids: CASSELLRGRATDTQYF. The CDR3 bases are TGTGCCAGCAGTGAGCTTCTCCGGGGGCGCGCCACAGATACGCAGTATTTT.

This clone occurred once. A junction boundary mismatches the germline segment, possibly from a read error. The chain uses TRBV20-1 and TRBJ2-3; TRBD2 aligns across 8 bases. The CDR3 contains 8 residues. The germline CDR1 and CDR2 sequences are DFQATT and SNEGSKA (reference sequence). This CDR3 reads CSAAGGHF. The CDR3 DNA follows: TGCAGTGCTGCGGGGGGTCATTTT.

This clone was recorded only once. The rearrangement joins TRBV18 to TRBJ2-3; 7 positions agree with TRBD1. The CDR3 is 17 amino acids. Germline CDR1 KGHSH, CDR2 LQKENI. The junction had 9 bases not matched to a gene; V was cut back by 2 bases and J by 1 base. In DNA, the CDR3 is TGTGCCAGCTCACCAATCCGGACAGGACCGGGCACAGATACGCAGTATTTT. Translated, it gives CASSPIRTGPGTDTQYF.

The chain recombines TRBV6-1 with TRBJ2-3; D is possibly TRBD1 (5 bases). The CDR3 sequence is 15 residues long. CDR1 is MNHNS and CDR2 is SASEGT in the germline V gene. V lost 4 bases to trimming and J lost 0 bases, with 11 bases between them. CDR3 in amino acids: CASSVQETSTDTQYF. The CDR3 coding sequence is TGTGCCAGCAGTGTACAGGAAACTAGCACAGATACGCAGTATTTT.

This chain joins TRBV5-6 and TRBJ1-2, with D perhaps matching TRBD1 (5 bases). V lost 4 bases and J 4 bases, leaving 17 bases between the germline ends. CDR3 length equals 15 residues. Germline CDR1 SGHDT, CDR2 YYEEEE. CDR3 sequence reads: CASSMGSGTVYGYTF. The CDR3 DNA is TGTGCCAGCAGCATGGGATCCGGGACCGTCTATGGCTACACCTTC.

The rearrangement links TRBV7-3 to TRBJ2-5, with 7 positions matching TRBD1. Germline V gene data show CDR1 as SGHTA and CDR2 as FQGTGA. Unmatched junction bases numbered 10, after V lost 4 bases and J lost 5 bases. The CDR3 spans 15 residues. CDR3 sequence reads: CASSSSPGQFETQYF. CDR3 in DNA: TGTGCCAGCAGCTCGTCACCGGGACAGTTCGAGACCCAGTACTTC.

This chain joins TRBV9 and TRBJ2-5; D is possibly TRBD1 or TRBD2 (5 bases each). Germline V gene lookup returns CDR1 SGDLS and CDR2 YYNGEE. The length of the CDR3 is 13 residues. V was shortened by 2 bases and J by 5 bases, with 10 bases between the two germline ends. The CDR3 loop is CASSVWDGETQYF. CDR3 coding DNA: TGTGCCAGCAGCGTGTGGGACGGGGAGACCCAGTACTTC.

The J gene is TRBJ2-5, the V gene TRBV5-1; D gene ambiguous. V lost 4 bases and J 4 bases, leaving 14 bases between the germline ends. This CDR3 has 14 amino acids. CDR1 and CDR2 from the germline V gene are SGHRS and YFSETQ. CDR3 nucleotide sequence: TGCGCCAGCAGCCCATGGGCCGGCGGAGAGACCCAGTACTTC. It encodes CASSPWAGGETQYF.

The chain recombines TRBV13 with TRBJ2-7; weak D call: TRBD2 (5 bases). Trimming took 0 bases from V and 4 from J, leaving 7 bases between them. Looked up from germline, CDR1 is PRHDT and CDR2 is FYEKMQ (reference sequence). The CDR3 sequence is 13 residues long. The CDR3 sequence: CASSLGRGYEQYF. Here the CDR3 DNA reads TGTGCCAGCAGCTTAGGCCGGGGATACGAGCAGTACTTC.